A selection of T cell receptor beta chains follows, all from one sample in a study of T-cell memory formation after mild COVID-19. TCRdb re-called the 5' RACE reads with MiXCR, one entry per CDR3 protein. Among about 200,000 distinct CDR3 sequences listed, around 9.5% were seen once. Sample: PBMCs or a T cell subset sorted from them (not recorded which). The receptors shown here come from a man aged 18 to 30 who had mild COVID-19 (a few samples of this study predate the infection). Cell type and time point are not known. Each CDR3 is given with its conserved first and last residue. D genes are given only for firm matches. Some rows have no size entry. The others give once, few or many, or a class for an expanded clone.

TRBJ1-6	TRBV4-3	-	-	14	CASSQKGGGSPLHF	TGCGCCAGCAGCCAGAAGGGGGGGGGATCACCCCTCCACTTT
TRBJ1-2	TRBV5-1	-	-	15	CASSTGRPPSVGYTF	TGCGCCAGCAGCACAGGGAGACCCCCCTCGGTCGGCTACACCTTC
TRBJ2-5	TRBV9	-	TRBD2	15	CASSASGGFQETQYF	TGTGCCAGCAGCGCTAGCGGGGGTTTCCAAGAGACCCAGTACTTC
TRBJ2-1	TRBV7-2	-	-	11	CASSPFGEQFF	TGTGCCAGCAGCCCCTTCGGGGAGCAGTTCTTC
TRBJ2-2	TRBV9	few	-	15	CASSPIGSNTGELFF	TGTGCCAGCAGCCCTATCGGCTCGAACACCGGGGAGCTGTTTTTT
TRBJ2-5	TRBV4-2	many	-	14	CASSQEQGTETQYF	TGTGCCAGCAGCCAAGAACAGGGGACTGAGACCCAGTACTTC
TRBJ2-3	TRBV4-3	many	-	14	CASSQDQGQNTQYF	TGCGCCAGCAGCCAAGATCAAGGACAGAATACGCAGTATTTT
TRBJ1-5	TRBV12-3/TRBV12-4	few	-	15	CASSLYRGDMQPQHF	TGTGCCAGCAGTTTATATAGGGGGGACATGCAGCCCCAGCATTTT
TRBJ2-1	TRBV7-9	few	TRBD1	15	CASSLRQGSYNEQFF	TGTGCCAGCAGCCTTAGACAGGGCTCCTACAATGAGCAGTTCTTC
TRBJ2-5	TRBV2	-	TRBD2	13	CASGGLAGETQYF	TGTGCCAGCGGGGGACTAGCTGGGGAGACCCAGTACTTC
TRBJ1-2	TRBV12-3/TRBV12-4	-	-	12	CASSPASYGYTF	TGTGCCAGCAGTCCAGCCAGCTATGGCTACACCTTC
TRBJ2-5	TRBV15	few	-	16	CATSRGGVRVWETQYF	TGTGCCACCAGCAGAGGGGGGGTGCGGGTTTGGGAGACCCAGTACTTC
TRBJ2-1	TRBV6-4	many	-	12	CASSPQGGEQFF	TGTGCCAGCAGTCCACAGGGAGGGGAGCAGTTCTTC
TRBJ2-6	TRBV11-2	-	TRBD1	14	CASSDRPGANVLTF	TGTGCCAGCTCGGACAGGCCTGGGGCCAACGTCCTGACTTTC
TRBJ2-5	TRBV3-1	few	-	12	CASSQESLAQYF	TGTGCCAGCAGCCAAGAGAGTCTAGCCCAGTACTTC
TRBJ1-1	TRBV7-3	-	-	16	CASSLPSWEGGTEAFF	TGTGCCAGCAGCTTACCTAGCTGGGAGGGCGGCACTGAAGCTTTCTTT
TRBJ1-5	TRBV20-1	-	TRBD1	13	CSARTGPNQPQHF	TGCAGTGCAAGGACAGGGCCCAATCAGCCCCAGCATTTT
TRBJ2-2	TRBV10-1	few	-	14	CASSELGDTGELFF	TGCGCCAGCAGTGAGCTGGGGGACACCGGGGAGCTGTTTTTT
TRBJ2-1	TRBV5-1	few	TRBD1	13	CASSLDGQGLKFF	TGCGCCAGCAGCTTAGACGGACAGGGCCTAAAGTTCTTC
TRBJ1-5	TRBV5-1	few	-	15	CASSLTGQNNQPQHF	TGCGCCAGCAGCTTGACAGGGCAAAACAATCAGCCCCAGCATTTT
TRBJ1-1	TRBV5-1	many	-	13	CASSESTDTEAFF	TGCGCCAGCAGCGAGAGTACCGACACTGAAGCTTTCTTT
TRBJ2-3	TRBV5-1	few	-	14	CASSFESPGDTQYF	TGCGCCAGCAGCTTCGAAAGCCCTGGAGATACGCAGTATTTT
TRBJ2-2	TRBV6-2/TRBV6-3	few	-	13	CASSLDSPGELFF	TGTGCCAGCAGCCTCGACAGTCCCGGGGAGCTGTTTTTT
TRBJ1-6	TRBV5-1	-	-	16	CASSLNYAGPSSPLHF	TGCGCCAGCAGCTTGAATTACGCAGGGCCGAGTTCACCCCTCCACTTT
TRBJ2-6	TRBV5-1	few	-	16	CASSPVVGSGANVLTF	TGCGCCAGCAGCCCCGTAGTCGGCTCTGGGGCCAACGTCCTGACTTTC
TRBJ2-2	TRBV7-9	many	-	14	CASVVQGDTGELFF	TGTGCCAGCGTAGTACAGGGTGACACCGGGGAGCTGTTTTTT
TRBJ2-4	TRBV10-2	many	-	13	CASRVGAKNIQYF	TGCGCCAGCCGGGTGGGGGCCAAAAACATTCAGTACTTC
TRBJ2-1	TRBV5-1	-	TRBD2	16	CASSLAEAGGRTEQFF	TGCGCCAGCAGCTTGGCCGAAGCGGGGGGGCGAACTGAGCAGTTCTTC
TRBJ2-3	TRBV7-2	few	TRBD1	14	CASSFRQGANTQYF	TGTGCCAGCAGCTTCAGACAGGGGGCAAATACGCAGTATTTT
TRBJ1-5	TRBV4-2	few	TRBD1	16	CASSHGTADYNQPQHF	TGTGCCAGCAGCCACGGGACAGCTGACTACAATCAGCCCCAGCATTTT
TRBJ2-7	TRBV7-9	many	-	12	CASSLYSYEQYF	TGTGCCAGCAGCTTGTACAGCTACGAGCAGTACTTC
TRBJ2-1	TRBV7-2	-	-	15	CASSYEGNSYNEQFF	TGTGCCAGCAGCTACGAGGGGAACTCCTACAATGAGCAGTTCTTC
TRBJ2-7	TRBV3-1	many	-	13	CASSQDSGAEQYF	TGTGCCAGCAGCCAAGATTCTGGTGCAGAGCAGTACTTC
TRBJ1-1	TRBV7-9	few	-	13	CANTRPSSTEAFF	TGTGCCAATACGAGGCCGTCGAGCACTGAAGCTTTCTTT
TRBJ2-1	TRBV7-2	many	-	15	CASSLQRSSYNEQFF	TGTGCCAGCAGCTTACAGCGGAGCTCCTACAATGAGCAGTTCTTC
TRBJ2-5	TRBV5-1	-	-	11	CASSAGPAQYF	TGCGCCAGCAGCGCCGGTCCGGCCCAGTACTTC
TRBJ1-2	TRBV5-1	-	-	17	CASSLAAVPGVNYGYTF	TGCGCCAGCAGCTTGGCCGCGGTGCCGGGGGTAAACTATGGCTACACCTTC
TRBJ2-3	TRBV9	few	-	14	CASSASLAPDTQYF	TGTGCCAGCAGCGCGTCCCTAGCCCCAGATACGCAGTATTTT
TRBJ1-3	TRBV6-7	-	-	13	CASSYRYGNTIYF	TGTGCCAGCAGTTACCGGTATGGAAACACCATATATTTT
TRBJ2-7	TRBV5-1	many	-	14	CASSLSSPSYEQYF	TGCGCCAGCAGCTTGAGCAGCCCCTCCTACGAGCAGTACTTC
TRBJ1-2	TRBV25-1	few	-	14	CASSEYLGRHGYTF	TGTGCCAGCAGTGAATATCTGGGGCGGCATGGCTACACCTTC
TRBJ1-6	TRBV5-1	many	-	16	CASSLAVATGLRPLHF	TGCGCCAGCAGCTTGGCGGTTGCGACGGGGTTGCGGCCCCTCCACTTT
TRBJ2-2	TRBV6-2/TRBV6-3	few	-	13	CAGGHMLTGELFF	TGTGCCGGGGGGCACATGCTCACCGGGGAGCTGTTTTTT
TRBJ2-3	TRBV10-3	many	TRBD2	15	CAISELAGGGDTQYF	TGTGCCATCAGTGAACTAGCGGGGGGCGGGGATACGCAGTATTTT
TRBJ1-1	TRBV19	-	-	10	CASPIREAFF	TGTGCCAGTCCGATCCGTGAAGCTTTCTTT
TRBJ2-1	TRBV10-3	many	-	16	CAISEPGLGADNEQFF	TGTGCCATCAGTGAGCCTGGCCTTGGGGCCGACAATGAGCAGTTCTTC
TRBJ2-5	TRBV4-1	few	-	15	CASSPGGGGPETQYF	TGCGCCAGCAGCCCCGGAGGGGGGGGTCCAGAGACCCAGTACTTC
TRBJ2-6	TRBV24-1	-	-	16	CATSDFSASGANVLTF	TGTGCCACCAGTGATTTTTCCGCCTCTGGGGCCAACGTCCTGACTTTC
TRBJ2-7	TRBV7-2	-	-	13	CASSRPTNEEQYF	TGTGCCAGCAGCCGCCCGACTAACGAAGAGCAGTACTTC
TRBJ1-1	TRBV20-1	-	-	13	CSAPPQVRTEAFF	TGCAGTGCCCCCCCGCAGGTTCGCACTGAAGCTTTCTTT
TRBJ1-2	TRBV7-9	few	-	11	CASSFHAGYTF	TGTGCCAGCAGCTTTCACGCAGGCTACACCTTC
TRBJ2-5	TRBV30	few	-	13	CAWTGGLQETQYF	TGTGCCTGGACGGGGGGCCTCCAAGAGACCCAGTACTTC
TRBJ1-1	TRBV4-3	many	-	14	CASSQARMNTEAFF	TGCGCCAGCAGCCAAGCGCGGATGAACACTGAAGCTTTCTTT
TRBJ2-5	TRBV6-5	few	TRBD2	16	CASSHLAGGHGETQYF	TGTGCCAGCAGTCATCTAGCGGGGGGGCACGGGGAGACCCAGTACTTC
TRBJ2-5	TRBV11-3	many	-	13	CASSPETRGTQYF	TGTGCCAGCAGTCCCGAGACGCGGGGGACCCAGTACTTC